This TCR beta chain appears in the sequencing data of a study of graft-versus-host responses after intestinal transplantation. Across the study: Recipients received multivisceral, liver-intestinal, or isolated intestinal transplants. Anti-thymocyte globulin induction was given to all recipients, followed by tacrolimus and steroids for roughly 3 years. Notes on the study in general: Maximum circulating GvH clone levels tracked with early post-transplant HvG decreases. Some patients had graft-donor T cell macrochimerism, and their allografts showed high graft-versus-host to host-versus-graft clonal ratios.

Of note for this clone: Its antigen is unknown.

This table comes from immunoSEQ multiplex PCR, and its TCRdb copy is limited to in-frame clones, with some not included. The sample contains around 30,000 clones, 85% to 95% of which appear only once. Material: PBMCs, obtained about 65 days after intestinal transplant. The clonotype originates from a human patient who received an intestinal transplant, so some T cells may come from the graft donor.

CDR3 in amino acids: CASSYPHRDPGYTF. CDR3 sequence (DNA): TGTGCCAGCAGTTATCCCCACAGGGACCCGGGCTACACCTTC. The rearrangement uses TRBV6-6 and TRBJ1-2; D is possibly TRBD1 (6 bases). This CDR3 has 14 amino acids. Trimming shortened V by 3 bases and J by 8 bases, and 16 bases separated the two germline ends. The V gene's germline CDR1 is MNHNY and CDR2 SVGAGI (reference sequence).